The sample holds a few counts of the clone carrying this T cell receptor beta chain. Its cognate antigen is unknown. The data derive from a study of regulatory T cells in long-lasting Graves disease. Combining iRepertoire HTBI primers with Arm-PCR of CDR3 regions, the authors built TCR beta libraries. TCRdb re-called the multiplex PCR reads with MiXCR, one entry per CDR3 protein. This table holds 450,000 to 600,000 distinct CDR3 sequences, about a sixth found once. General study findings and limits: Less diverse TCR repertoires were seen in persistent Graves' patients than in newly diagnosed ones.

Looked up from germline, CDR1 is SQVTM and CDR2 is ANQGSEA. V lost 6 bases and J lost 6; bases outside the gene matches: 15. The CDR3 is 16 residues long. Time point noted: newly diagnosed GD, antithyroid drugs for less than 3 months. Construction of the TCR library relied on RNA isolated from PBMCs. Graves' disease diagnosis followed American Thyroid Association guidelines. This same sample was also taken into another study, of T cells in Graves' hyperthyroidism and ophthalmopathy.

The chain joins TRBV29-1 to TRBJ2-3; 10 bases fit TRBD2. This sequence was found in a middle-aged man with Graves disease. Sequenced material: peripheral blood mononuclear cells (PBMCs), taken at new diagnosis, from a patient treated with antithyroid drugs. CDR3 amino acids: CSVPTPLAGRADTQYF. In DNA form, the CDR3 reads TGCAGCGTCCCAACCCCACTAGCGGGAAGAGCGGATACGCAGTATTTT.